This T cell receptor beta chain emerged from a study of cytomegalovirus exposure and HLA in healthy donors (dated 2017 in TCRdb). Context from the whole study: An earlier analysis of 550 to 700 of the donors reported approximately 300 Gb of sequence data and some 100 million unique TCR beta sequences from approximately 180 million T cells. Roughly 320 gigabases of sequencing data and approximately 92 million unique TCR sequences made up an early release that covered approximately 700 HLA-typed donors. Of the roughly 400 genotyped donors, 65% to 90% fell in the genetic ancestry cluster associated with self-reported Caucasian donors. The study was designed to test whether signatures of past pathogen exposure could be identified by cataloging public T cell receptors. The study used immunosequencing to profile the T cell repertoires of around 600 subjects and linked those repertoires to cytomegalovirus serostatus. Along with the approximately 650-subject first cohort, a separate validation cohort of about 110 different subjects was used. To predict cytomegalovirus infection status, the study brought together high-throughput TCR immunosequencing, statistical association of individual TCRs with disease status, and machine learning. To study patterns of TCR occurrence, a later analysis re-analyzed previously published TCR beta repertoires from around 700 donors and added high-resolution HLA genotyping. In the later analysis, no new phenotypic data were used to find candidate immune exposures; instead, reliance was placed on TCR beta sequences and their occurrence across donors. To decide whether each TCR beta V gene segment behaved as functional or pseudogenic, an earlier analysis of some 600 of the donors relied on high-throughput TCR beta sequencing. Donor age, sex, ethnicity and CMV serostatus were compiled together with the repertoire data. Genome-wide SNP genotypes for about 65% of the roughly 700 donors were used in a later genetic analysis, which treated that subset as a discovery cohort. Every discovery cohort repertoire had been produced on one sequencing platform. Both class I and class II loci were covered by HLA typing, at four-digit resolution. Typing coverage differed by locus: A, B, C, DRB1 and DQB1 were typed in roughly 629-640 donors, DQA1 in approximately 520, DPA1 in some 600, and DPB1 in 450 to 480. Roughly five DR-DQ haplotypes were handled as single units for association and clustering, since linkage in the cohort was strong. On average, around 230,000 unique TCR beta nucleotide sequences were sequenced per donor among some 420 genotyped donors of the cohort, with 15% to 20% of those sequences being non-productive. The study at large found these results: A later analysis found that HLA-associated TCR beta chains were more clonally expanded and had lower generation probabilities than equally common non-associated chains. Correlated functional status among segregating V segments might reflect linkage disequilibrium, but an unknown experimental factor could not be ruled out. Because HLA typing was unavailable for some donors at each locus, only the typed subset was used in association tests. A further reported finding was that TCR beta sequences accurately predicted the HLA-A and HLA-B alleles for most subjects in the first cohort. In a later analysis, most CMV-associated TCR beta chains were found to appear HLA-restricted, with HLA associations seemingly driven largely by CMV exposure. In vitro tests confirmed that a few of the cytomegalovirus-associated TCR beta chains recognize cytomegalovirus antigens. Because counts were too low, seventeen rarely observed V segments, including chromosome 9 orphons, were left out of the earlier analysis of 587 of the donors. Most TCR sequences were seen in very few donors, while some public TCRs were found in many individuals. A group of highly shared sequence variants was considered likely to be a technical artifact of the sequencing pipeline. In both the original and validation cohorts, the classifier was reported to diagnose cytomegalovirus status with high specificity and sensitivity. According to a later genetic analysis, donors in an Asian-associated ancestry cluster had fewer N-insertions in productive TCRs than the approximately 670-donor mean. For the cohort, immune exposure information was limited to CMV serostatus. The 87-base-pair reads could not distinguish some IMGT-functional V segments, including TRBV6-2 and TRBV6-3, so those segments were excluded. A total of around 150 TCR beta chains were listed by the study as associated with cytomegalovirus. A later analysis associated about 16,000 TCR beta sequences with specific HLA alleles at a false discovery rate of 0.05. Assigning TCR associations to individual alleles was difficult when HLA alleles, especially DR and DQ, strongly co-occurred. Several of the top co-occurrence clusters appeared to be linked to parvovirus B19, influenza, CMV and Epstein-Barr virus, according to a later analysis. In an earlier analysis of approximately 590 of the donors, most TCR beta V segments were observed in productive rearrangements about 87% or about 30% of the time, broadly matching IMGT annotations. Only TCR beta chains were sequenced in this cohort, and the absence of alpha or paired-chain data limited detectable features. A later analysis found that TCR association rates varied across HLA loci, with DRB1 alleles showing the most associated TCRs and HLA-C alleles the fewest. According to the authors, the approach could potentially be generalized to other disease states and immunological phenotypes. Roughly uniform sequencing depth across donors was assumed in presence/absence analyses, although this assumption may not hold. In a later genetic analysis, a missense DCLRE1C variant was associated with V-gene and J-gene trimming of TCR beta chains, and the association was replicated in an independent cohort.

The cohort was made up of roughly 670 healthy bone marrow donors. All cohort members were sampled while nominally healthy, although unrecorded immune exposures were likely present. The donor tested CMV seronegative and was one of the 352 seronegative cohort members. A peripheral blood sample was provided by each donor, and peripheral blood mononuclear cells were used for TCR beta sequencing. The Qiagen DNeasy Blood Extraction Kit was used to extract genomic DNA from the blood cell samples. As encoded in the germline V gene (reference sequence), CDR1 is SGHNT while CDR2 is YYREEE. Relative to germline, V is missing 4 bases and J is missing 1 base, with 3 bases of the junction outside any gene match. Including the terminal cysteine and phenylalanine, the CDR3 comprises 15 residues. Kept here is only the CDR3 DNA, which spans 45 bases and is read in frame from base 1. Of note for this clone: Its antigen specificity is not known. No qualities accompany the bases; no much larger clone lies one base away.

The library was obtained by the immunoSEQ multiplex PCR assay. For the multiplex PCR, a mixture combining 60 forward primers for TCR Vbeta segments and 13 reverse primers for TCR Jbeta segments was used. A multiplex PCR assay on genomic DNA amplified the CDR3 region of rearranged TCR beta genes. The amplified TCR beta libraries were sequenced on the Illumina HiSeq System as 87-base-pair reads. In the original analysis: A later analysis counted approximately 74 million unique TCR beta chains across the roughly 700 repertoires, and roughly 10 million of these chains were shared by at least two donors. Raw reads were error-corrected and collapsed into unique sequences with a nearest-neighbor algorithm that merged closely related sequences to remove PCR and sequencing errors. To assign V, D and J gene segments, CDR3 sequences were aligned to IMGT reference sequences. For a sequence to be retained, a match of at least six nucleotides to both a V gene segment and a J gene segment was required. A rearrangement counted as productive if the CDR3 had no stop codons and remained in frame with V and J, and every other rearrangement counted as non-productive. CDR3 was defined by IMGT convention, running from the second conserved V-encoded cysteine to the conserved J-encoded phenylalanine. In an earlier analysis of roughly 580 of the donors, sequences lacking an unambiguous match to a single V gene segment were excluded. An earlier analysis of fewer than 650 of the donors classified V segments as functional when productive rearrangements were above 56.7% and as segregating when the standard deviation between donors was above 5%. A statistical classification framework was built to diagnose cytomegalovirus status from the catalog of TCR beta chain sequences. A later analysis assigned V and J genes by comparing TCR nucleotide sequences with IMGT/GENE-DB human TR gene sequences. In a later analysis, CDR3 sequences and most-parsimonious VDJ recombination scenarios were assigned using the TCRdist pipeline. In a later analysis, every TCR beta chain was defined by the combination of its CDR3 amino acid sequence and its V-gene family, and reads without a unique V-gene family were dropped. As a way to deal with suspected cross-contamination and a sequencing artifact, a later analysis dropped 450 to 600 nucleotide sequences that were highly shared and had low generation probability. In a later analysis, a clonal expansion index was calculated for each public chain from normalized within-repertoire ranks of inferred template counts. A later analysis computed generation probabilities with a VDJ recombination model fitted to out-of-frame rearrangements, and checked the results against IGoR. A later analysis scored TCR-TCR, TCR-HLA and TCR-CMV co-occurrence with hypergeometric tests, applying a repertoire-size bias correction to TCR pairs. In a later analysis, false discovery rates were estimated by permuting HLA or CMV assignments 20 times. In a later analysis, co-occurring TCRs were grouped with DBSCAN, and TCRdist sequence similarity was added when clustering was performed within HLA-allele-positive subsets. Repertoires with fewer than 30,000 or more than 120,000 public chains were left out of co-occurrence clustering, as were five repertoires with anomalous nucleotide sharing. TCRdb carries this immuneACCESS record with in-frame sequences only. Its versions omit some clonotypes, under half of them owing to an unresolved V gene in the studies checked, with the rest unexplained. That table furnishes V, J and clone size, whereas the DNA furnished D and trimming. Here the sample has 150,000 to 200,000 clones; 65% to 80% occur a single time. 1.6% of the sample is taken by the ten largest.

The sequenced material came from PBMCs. The receptor was isolated from a woman aged 25 to 45 in good health and CMV-seronegative. The rearrangement joined TRBV5-4 to TRBJ2-3, with 10 bases in between that match TRBD1. The CDR3 corresponds to CASSRDRGRTDTQYF. The sequenced DNA is TGTGCCAGCAGCCGGGACAGGGGCCGCACAGATACGCAGTATTTT.